This TCR beta chain originates from a study of blood T cell repertoires in COVID-19. CDR1 is SGHDT, CDR2 YYEEEE, per germline. The CDR3 extends over 14 amino acids. Trimming cost V 4 bases and J 5 bases, with 15 bases left between them. Repertoires were generated with immunoSEQ multiplex PCR, while TCRdb's copy carries only in-frame clones and drops some. The table includes about 88,000 clones, around 88% detected once. The chain employs TRBV5-6 and TRBJ2-5; D is possibly TRBD2 (6 bases). The sequenced sample consisted of peripheral blood. This receptor was taken from a human donor in a cohort sampled during active COVID-19. CDR3 nucleotide sequence: TGTGCCAGCAGCACCTGGGGGGTGTCGGAGACCCAGTACTTC. Its translation: CASSTWGVSETQYF.